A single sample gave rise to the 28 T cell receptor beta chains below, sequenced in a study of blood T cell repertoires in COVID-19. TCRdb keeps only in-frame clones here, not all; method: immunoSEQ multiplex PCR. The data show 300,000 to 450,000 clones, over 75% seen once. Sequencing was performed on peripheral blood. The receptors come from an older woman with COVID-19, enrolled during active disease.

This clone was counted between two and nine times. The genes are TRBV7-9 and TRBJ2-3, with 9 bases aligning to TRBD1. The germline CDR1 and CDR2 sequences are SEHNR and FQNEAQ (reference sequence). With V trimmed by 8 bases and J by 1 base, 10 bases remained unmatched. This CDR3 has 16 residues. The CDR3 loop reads CASPGDREFGTDTQYF. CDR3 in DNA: TGTGCCAGCCCCGGGGACAGGGAATTTGGCACAGATACGCAGTATTTT.

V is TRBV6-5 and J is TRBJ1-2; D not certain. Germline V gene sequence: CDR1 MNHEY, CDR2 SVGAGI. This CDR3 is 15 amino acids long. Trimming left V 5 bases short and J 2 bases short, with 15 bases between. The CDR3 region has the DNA TGTGCCAGCAGTACTCGGGAGACCTCCAACTATGGCTACACCTTC. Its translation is CASSTRETSNYGYTF.

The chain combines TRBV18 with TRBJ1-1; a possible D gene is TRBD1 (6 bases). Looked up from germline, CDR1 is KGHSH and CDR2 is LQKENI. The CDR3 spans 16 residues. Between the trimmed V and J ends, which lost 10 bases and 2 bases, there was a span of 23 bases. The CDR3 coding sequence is TGTGCCATCAAGAAACGAACAGGGTCGAAAAACACTGAAGCTTTCTTT. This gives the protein CAIKKRTGSKNTEAFF. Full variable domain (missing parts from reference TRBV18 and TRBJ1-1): NAGVMQNPRHLVRRRGQEARLRCSPMKGHSHVYWYRQLPEEGLKFMVYLQKENIIDESGMPKERFSAEFPKEGPSILRIQQVVRGDSAAYFCAIKKRTGSKNTEAFFGQGTRLTVV.

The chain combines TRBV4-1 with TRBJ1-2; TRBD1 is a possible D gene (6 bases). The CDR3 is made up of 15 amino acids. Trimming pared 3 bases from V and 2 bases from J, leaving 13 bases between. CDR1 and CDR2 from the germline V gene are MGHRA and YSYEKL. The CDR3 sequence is CASSHRGGANYGYTF. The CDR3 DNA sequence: TGCGCCAGCAGCCATCGAGGGGGAGCGAACTATGGCTACACCTTC.

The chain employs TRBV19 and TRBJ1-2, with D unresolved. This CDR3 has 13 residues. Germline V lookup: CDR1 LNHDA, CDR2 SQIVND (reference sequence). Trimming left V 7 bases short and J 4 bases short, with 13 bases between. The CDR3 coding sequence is TGTGCCAGTAAGGCAGGAGGCCGCTATGGCTACACCTTC. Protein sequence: CASKAGGRYGYTF.

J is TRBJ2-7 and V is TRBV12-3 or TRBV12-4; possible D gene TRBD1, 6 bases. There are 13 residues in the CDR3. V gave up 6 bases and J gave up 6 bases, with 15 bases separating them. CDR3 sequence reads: CASRETGSREQYF. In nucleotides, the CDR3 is TGTGCCAGCAGAGAAACAGGGTCCCGCGAGCAGTACTTC.

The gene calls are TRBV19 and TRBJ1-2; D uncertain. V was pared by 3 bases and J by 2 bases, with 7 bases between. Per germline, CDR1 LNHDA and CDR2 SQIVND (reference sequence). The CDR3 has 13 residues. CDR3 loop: CASSMEGNYGYTF. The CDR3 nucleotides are TGTGCCAGTAGTATGGAGGGCAACTATGGCTACACCTTC.

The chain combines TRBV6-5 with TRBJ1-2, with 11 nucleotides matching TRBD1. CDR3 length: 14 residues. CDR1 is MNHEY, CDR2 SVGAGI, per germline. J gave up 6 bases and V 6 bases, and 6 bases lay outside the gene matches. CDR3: CASSSGTGGNGYTF. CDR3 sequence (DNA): TGTGCCAGCAGCTCCGGGACAGGGGGAAATGGCTACACCTTC.

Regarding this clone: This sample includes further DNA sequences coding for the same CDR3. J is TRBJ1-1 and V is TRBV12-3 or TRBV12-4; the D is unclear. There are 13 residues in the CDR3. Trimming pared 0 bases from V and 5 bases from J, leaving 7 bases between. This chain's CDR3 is CASSLAGGTEAFF. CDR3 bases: TGTGCCAGCAGTTTAGCCGGAGGAACTGAAGCTTTCTTT.

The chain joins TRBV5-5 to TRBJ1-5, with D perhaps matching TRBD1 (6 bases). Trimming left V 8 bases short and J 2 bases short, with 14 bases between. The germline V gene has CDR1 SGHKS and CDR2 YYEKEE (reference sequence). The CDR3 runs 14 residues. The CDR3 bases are TGTGCCAGTTCTTCCAGGGGTGGCAATCAGCCCCAGCATTTT. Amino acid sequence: CASSSRGGNQPQHF.

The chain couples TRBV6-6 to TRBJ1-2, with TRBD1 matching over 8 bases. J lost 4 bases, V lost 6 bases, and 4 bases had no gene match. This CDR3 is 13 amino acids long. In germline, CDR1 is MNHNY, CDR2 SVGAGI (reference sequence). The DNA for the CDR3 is TGTGCCAGCAGCCTCAGGGGGCCCTATGGCTACACCTTC. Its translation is CASSLRGPYGYTF.

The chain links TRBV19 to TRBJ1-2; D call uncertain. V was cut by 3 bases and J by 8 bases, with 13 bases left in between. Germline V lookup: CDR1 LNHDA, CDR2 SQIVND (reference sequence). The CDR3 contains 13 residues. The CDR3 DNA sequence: TGTGCCAGTAGTATTGACACCTCTAAGGGCTACACCTTC. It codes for CASSIDTSKGYTF.

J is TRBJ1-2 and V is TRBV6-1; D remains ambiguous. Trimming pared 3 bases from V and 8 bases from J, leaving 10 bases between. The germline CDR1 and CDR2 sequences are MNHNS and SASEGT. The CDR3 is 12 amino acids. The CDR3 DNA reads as TGTGCCAGCAGTGATCGTCGGGGAGGCTACACCTTC. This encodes CASSDRRGGYTF.

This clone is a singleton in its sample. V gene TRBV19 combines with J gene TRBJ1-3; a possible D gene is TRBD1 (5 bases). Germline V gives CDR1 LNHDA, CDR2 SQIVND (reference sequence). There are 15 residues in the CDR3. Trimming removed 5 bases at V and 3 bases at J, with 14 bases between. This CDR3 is CASSPRTHFGNTIYF. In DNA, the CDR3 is TGTGCCAGTAGTCCCCGGACACACTTTGGAAACACCATATATTTT.

The CDR3 region is CAWTQQNSNQPQHF. The CDR3 DNA follows: TGTGCCTGGACACAGCAGAATAGCAATCAGCCCCAGCATTTT. J is TRBJ1-5 and V is TRBV30; the D is unclear. The CDR3 has 14 residues. Trimming took 4 bases from V and 0 from J, leaving 10 bases between them. Germline V lookup: CDR1 GTSNPN, CDR2 SVGIG (reference sequence).

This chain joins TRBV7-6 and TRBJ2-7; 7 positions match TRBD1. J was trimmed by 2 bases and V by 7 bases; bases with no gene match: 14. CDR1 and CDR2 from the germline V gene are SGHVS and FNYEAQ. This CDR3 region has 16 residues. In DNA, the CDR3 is TGTGCCAGCACCCGAAGGCCGGGACAGCTGACCTACGAGCAGTACTTC. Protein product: CASTRRPGQLTYEQYF.

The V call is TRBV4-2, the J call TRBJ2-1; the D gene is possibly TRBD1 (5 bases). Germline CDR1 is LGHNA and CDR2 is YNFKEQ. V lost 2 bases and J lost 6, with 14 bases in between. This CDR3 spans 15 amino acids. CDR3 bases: TGTGCCAGCAGCCAACAGGGCTCGTACAGCAATGAGCAGTTCTTC. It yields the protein CASSQQGSYSNEQFF.

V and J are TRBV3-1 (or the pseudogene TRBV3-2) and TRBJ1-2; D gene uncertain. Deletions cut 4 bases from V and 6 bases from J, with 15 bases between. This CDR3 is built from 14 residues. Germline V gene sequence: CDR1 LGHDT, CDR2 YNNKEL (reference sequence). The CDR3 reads CASSLREWGNGYTF. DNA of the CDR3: TGTGCCAGCAGCCTAAGGGAGTGGGGAAATGGCTACACCTTC.

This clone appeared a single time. CDR3 sequence: CASSLLSLAGGQETQYF. CDR3 coding DNA: TGCGCCAGCAGCTTGCTCTCACTAGCGGGGGGGCAAGAGACCCAGTACTTC. The chain joins TRBV5-1 to TRBJ2-5, with TRBD2 identical over 13 bases. The length of the CDR3 is 17 residues. J gave up 2 bases and V 1 base, and 5 bases lay outside the gene matches. The germline V gene encodes CDR1 SGHRS and CDR2 YFSETQ.

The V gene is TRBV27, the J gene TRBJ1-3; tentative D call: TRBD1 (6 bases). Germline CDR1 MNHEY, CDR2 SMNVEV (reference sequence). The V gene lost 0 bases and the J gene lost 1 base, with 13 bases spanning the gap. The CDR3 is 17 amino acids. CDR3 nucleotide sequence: TGTGCCAGCAGTTTATCGGGACACAGCCTGTCTGGAAACACCATATATTTT. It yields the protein CASSLSGHSLSGNTIYF.

CDR3 in DNA: TGTGCCAGCAGCGTAACAGGAGCCTCTGGAAACACCATATATTTT. Residues: CASSVTGASGNTIYF. This chain connects TRBV9 to TRBJ1-3; D might be TRBD1 (5 bases). Trimming removed 1 base from V and 0 bases from J, with 8 bases in between. This CDR3 comprises 15 residues. Germline V CDR1 and CDR2: SGDLS, YYNGEE.

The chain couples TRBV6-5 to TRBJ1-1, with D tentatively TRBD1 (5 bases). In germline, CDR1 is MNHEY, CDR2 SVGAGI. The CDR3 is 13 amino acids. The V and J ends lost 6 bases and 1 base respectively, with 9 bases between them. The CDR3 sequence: CASSATANTEAFF. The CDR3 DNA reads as TGTGCCAGCAGCGCGACAGCGAACACTGAAGCTTTCTTT.

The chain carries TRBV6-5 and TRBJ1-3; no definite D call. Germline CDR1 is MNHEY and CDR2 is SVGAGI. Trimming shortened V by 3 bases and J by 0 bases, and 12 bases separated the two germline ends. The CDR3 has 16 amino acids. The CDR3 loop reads CASSYTGASSGNTIYF. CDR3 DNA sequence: TGTGCCAGCAGTTATACCGGAGCTTCCTCTGGAAACACCATATATTTT.

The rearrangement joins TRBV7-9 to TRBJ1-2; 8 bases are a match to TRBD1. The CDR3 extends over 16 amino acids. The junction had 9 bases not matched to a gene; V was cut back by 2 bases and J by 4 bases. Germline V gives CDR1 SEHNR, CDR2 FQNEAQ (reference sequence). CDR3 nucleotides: TGTGCCAGCAGCTTAATTTCCGGACAGGGACCCTATGGCTACACCTTC. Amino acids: CASSLISGQGPYGYTF.

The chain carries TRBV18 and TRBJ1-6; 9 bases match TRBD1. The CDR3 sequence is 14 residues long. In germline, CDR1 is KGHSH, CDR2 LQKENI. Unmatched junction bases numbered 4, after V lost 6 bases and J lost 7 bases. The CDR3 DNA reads TGTGCCAGCTCGCAACAGGGGGCAAATTCACCCCTCCACTTT. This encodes CASSQQGANSPLHF.

As DNA, the CDR3 is TGTGCCAGCAGCGGGACTAGCCCACAGTACTTC. Its translation: CASSGTSPQYF. The genes are TRBV7-9 and TRBJ2-5; TRBD2 matches 9 bases. V was clipped by 5 bases and J by 11 bases; unmatched bases: 3. CDR1 SEHNR and CDR2 FQNEAQ come from the germline V gene (reference sequence). This CDR3 spans 11 amino acids.

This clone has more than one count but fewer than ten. CDR3 in amino acids: CASRGTSGQIFNYGYTF. DNA for the CDR3: TGTGCCAGTCGGGGGACGTCGGGACAGATTTTTAACTATGGCTACACCTTC. The rearrangement joins TRBV19 to TRBJ1-2; 7 nucleotides line up with TRBD1. There are 17 residues in the CDR3. The V segment lost 8 bases and the J segment 1 base; nucleotides outside the gene matches: 16. The germline CDR1 and CDR2 sequences are LNHDA and SQIVND (reference sequence).

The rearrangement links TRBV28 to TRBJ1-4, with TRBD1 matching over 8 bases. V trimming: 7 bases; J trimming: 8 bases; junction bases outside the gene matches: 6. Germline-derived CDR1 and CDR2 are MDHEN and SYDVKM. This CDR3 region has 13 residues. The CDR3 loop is CASMGTGDEKLFF. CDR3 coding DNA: TGTGCCAGCATGGGGACAGGCGACGAAAAACTGTTTTTT.